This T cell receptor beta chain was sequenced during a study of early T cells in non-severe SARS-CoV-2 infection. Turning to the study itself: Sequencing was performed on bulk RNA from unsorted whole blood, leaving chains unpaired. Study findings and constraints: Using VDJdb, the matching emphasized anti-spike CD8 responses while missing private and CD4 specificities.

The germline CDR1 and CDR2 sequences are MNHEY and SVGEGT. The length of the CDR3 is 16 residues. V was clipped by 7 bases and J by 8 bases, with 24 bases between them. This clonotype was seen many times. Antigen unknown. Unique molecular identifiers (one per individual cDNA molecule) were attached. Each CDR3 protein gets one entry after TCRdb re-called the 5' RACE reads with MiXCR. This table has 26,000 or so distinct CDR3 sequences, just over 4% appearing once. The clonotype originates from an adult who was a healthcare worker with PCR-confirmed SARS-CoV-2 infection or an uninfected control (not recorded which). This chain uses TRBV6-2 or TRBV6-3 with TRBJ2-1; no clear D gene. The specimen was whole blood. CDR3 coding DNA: TGTGCCAGCACCCTAGGAGCCACTCAGATATCGGATGAGCAGTTCTTC. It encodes CASTLGATQISDEQFF.